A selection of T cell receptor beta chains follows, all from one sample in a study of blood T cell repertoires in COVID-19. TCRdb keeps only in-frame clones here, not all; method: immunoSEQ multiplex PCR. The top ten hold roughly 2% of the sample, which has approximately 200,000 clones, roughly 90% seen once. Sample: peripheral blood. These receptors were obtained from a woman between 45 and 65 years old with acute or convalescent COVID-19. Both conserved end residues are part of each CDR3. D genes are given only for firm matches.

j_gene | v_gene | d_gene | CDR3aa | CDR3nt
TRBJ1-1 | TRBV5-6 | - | CASSLEGLPSRAFF | TGTGCCAGCAGCTTGGAGGGACTCCCGAGCAGGGCTTTCTTT
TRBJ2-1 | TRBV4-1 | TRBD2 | CASSPYYSGGGNEQFF | TGCGCCAGCAGCCCCTACTACAGCGGGGGGGGTAATGAGCAGTTCTTC
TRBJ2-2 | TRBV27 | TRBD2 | CASSPTSGRAPGELFF | TGTGCCAGCAGTCCTACTAGCGGGAGGGCCCCCGGGGAGCTGTTTTTT
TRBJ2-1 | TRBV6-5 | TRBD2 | CASSYLTSGGANEQFF | TGTGCCAGCAGCTACCTGACTAGCGGGGGGGCCAATGAGCAGTTCTTC
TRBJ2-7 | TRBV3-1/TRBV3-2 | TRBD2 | CASSQVASGSFHEQYF | TGTGCCAGCAGCCAAGTCGCTAGCGGGAGTTTCCACGAGCAGTACTTC
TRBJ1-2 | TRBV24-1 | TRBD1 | CATSDPQGNYGYTF | TGTGCCACCAGTGATCCACAGGGGAACTATGGCTACACCTTC
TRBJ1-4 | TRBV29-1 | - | CSVELNEKLFF | TGCAGCGTTGAACTTAATGAAAAACTGTTTTTT
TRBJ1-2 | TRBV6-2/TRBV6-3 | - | CASSYLVEEGPLYGYTF | TGTGCCAGCAGTTACCTGGTCGAGGAAGGTCCGCTCTATGGCTACACCTTC
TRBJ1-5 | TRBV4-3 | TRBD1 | CASSQDWDSVAGLNQPQHF | TGCGCCAGCAGCCAAGATTGGGACAGTGTGGCGGGATTAAATCAGCCCCAGCATTTT
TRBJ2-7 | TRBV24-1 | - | CATDLGHRYYEQYF | TGTGCCACCGACCTGGGACATAGGTACTACGAGCAGTACTTC
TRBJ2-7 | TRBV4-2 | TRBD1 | CASSQERGGLHYEQYF | TGTGCCAGCAGCCAAGAGAGAGGGGGCTTACACTACGAGCAGTACTTC
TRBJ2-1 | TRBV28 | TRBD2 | CASSWDYYNEQFF | TGTGCCAGCAGTTGGGACTATTACAATGAGCAGTTCTTC
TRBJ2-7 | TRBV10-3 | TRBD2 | CAISEVGLAGGPYEQYF | TGTGCCATCAGTGAAGTCGGACTAGCGGGAGGGCCGTACGAGCAGTACTTC
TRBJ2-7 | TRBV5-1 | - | CASSLSSDEQYF | TGCGCCAGCAGTCTATCGTCGGACGAGCAGTACTTC
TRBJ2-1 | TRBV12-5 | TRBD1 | CASGSGQGGNEQFF | TGTGCTAGTGGTTCAGGACAGGGTGGGAATGAGCAGTTCTTC
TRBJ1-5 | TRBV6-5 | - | CASREPWQGGQPQHF | TGTGCCAGCAGGGAGCCGTGGCAGGGCGGTCAGCCCCAGCATTTT
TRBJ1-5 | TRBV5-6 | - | CASSFRTDYQPQHF | TGTGCCAGCAGCTTTAGGACAGACTATCAGCCCCAGCATTTT
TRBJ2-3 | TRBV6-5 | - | CASSRGVGARDTQYF | TGTGCCAGCAGCCGCGGAGTCGGAGCGAGAGATACGCAGTATTTT
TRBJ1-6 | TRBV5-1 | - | CASSQGTGKNSPLHF | TGCGCCAGCAGCCAGGGGACGGGGAAAAATTCACCCCTCCACTTT
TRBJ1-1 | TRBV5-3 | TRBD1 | CARSFRTGETEAFF | TGTGCCAGAAGCTTTCGGACAGGGGAAACTGAAGCTTTCTTT